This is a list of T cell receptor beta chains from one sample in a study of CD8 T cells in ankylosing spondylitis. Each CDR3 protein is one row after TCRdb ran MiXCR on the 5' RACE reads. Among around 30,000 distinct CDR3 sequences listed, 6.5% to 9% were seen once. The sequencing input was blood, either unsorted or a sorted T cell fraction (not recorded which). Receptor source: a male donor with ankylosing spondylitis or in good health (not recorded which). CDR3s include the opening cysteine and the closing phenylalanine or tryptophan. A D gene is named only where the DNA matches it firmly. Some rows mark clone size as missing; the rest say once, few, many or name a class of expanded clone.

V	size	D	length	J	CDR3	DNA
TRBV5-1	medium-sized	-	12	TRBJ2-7	CASSLVGYEQYF	TGCGCCAGCAGCTTGGTGGGTTACGAGCAGTACTTC
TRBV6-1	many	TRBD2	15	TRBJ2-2	CASSRRTSGTGELFF	TGTGCCAGCAGTCGTAGGACTAGCGGCACCGGGGAGCTGTTTTTT
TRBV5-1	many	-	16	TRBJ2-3	CASSLVYSRSTDTQYF	TGCGCCAGCAGCTTGGTGTATAGCCGGAGTACAGATACGCAGTATTTT
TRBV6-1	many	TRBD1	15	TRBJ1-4	CASSRIQGRGEKLFF	TGTGCCAGCAGCCGTATACAGGGGCGCGGTGAAAAACTGTTTTTT
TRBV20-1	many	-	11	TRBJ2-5	CSARDLKTQYF	TGCAGTGCTAGAGATTTAAAGACCCAGTACTTC
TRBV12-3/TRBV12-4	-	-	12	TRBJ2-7	CASSPGSYEQYF	TGTGCCAGCAGCCCAGGCTCCTACGAGCAGTACTTC
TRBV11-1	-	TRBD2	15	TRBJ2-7	CASSLGVLANHEQYF	TGTGCCAGCAGCTTAGGCGTACTAGCGAACCACGAGCAGTACTTC
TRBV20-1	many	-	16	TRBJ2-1	CSASSGGPNSYNEQFF	TGCAGTGCTAGTTCTGGAGGTCCAAACTCCTACAATGAGCAGTTCTTC
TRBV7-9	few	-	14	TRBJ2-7	CASSPRDLTYEQYF	TGTGCCAGCAGCCCCCGGGACCTAACCTACGAGCAGTACTTC
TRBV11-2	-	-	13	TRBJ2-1	CASTPAPGREQFF	TGTGCCAGCACTCCGGCTCCAGGCCGGGAGCAGTTCTTC
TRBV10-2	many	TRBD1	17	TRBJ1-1	CACQSATGNEMNTEAFF	TGCGCCTGCCAATCCGCGACAGGGAACGAGATGAACACTGAAGCTTTCTTT
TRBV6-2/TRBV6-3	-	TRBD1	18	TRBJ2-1	CASSRPRLDRGFGNEQFF	TGTGCCAGCAGTCGTCCTAGGTTGGACAGGGGATTCGGCAATGAGCAGTTCTTC
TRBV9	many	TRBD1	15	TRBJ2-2	CASSPLPGTGEELFF	TGTGCCAGCAGCCCCCTTCCCGGGACAGGGGAGGAGCTGTTTTTT
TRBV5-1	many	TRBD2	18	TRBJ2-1	CASSLELAGGPRGNEQFF	TGCGCCAGCAGCTTGGAGTTAGCGGGAGGGCCTAGGGGAAATGAGCAGTTCTTC
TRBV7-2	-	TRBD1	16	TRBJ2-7	CASSIAGTGDSREQYF	TGTGCCAGCAGCATCGCCGGGACAGGGGATTCGCGGGAGCAGTACTTC
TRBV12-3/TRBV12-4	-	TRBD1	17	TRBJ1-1	CASRPDRGGKWNTEAFF	TGTGCCAGCAGGCCCGACAGGGGTGGGAAATGGAACACTGAAGCTTTCTTT
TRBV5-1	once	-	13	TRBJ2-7	CASSSARLDEQYF	TGCGCCAGCAGCTCGGCCCGATTAGACGAGCAGTACTTC
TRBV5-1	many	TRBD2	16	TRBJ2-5	CASSLAGLAGPETQYF	TGCGCCAGCAGCTTGGCGGGACTAGCGGGACCAGAGACCCAGTACTTC
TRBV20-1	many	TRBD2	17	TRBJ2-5	CSAHSGLAGGLQETQYF	TGCAGTGCCCATTCGGGGTTAGCGGGAGGGCTACAAGAGACCCAGTACTTC
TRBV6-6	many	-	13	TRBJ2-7	CASSLDIYYEQYF	TGTGCCAGCAGCTTGGACATCTATTACGAGCAGTACTTC
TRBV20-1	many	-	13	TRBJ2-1	CSAEPPEYNEQFF	TGCAGTGCTGAGCCCCCAGAATACAATGAGCAGTTCTTC
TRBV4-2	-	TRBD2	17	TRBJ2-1	CASSQERGGRADNEQFF	TGTGCCAGCAGCCAAGAGAGGGGCGGGAGGGCGGACAATGAGCAGTTCTTC
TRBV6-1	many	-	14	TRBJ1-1	CASSEARGRTEAFF	TGTGCCAGCAGTGAAGCGCGGGGGAGGACTGAAGCTTTCTTT
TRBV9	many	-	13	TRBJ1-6	CASSETEGAPLHF	TGTGCCAGCAGCGAGACAGAGGGCGCACCCCTCCACTTT
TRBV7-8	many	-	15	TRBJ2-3	CASSFRGSSTDTQYF	TGTGCCAGCAGCTTCCGTGGGTCCTCCACAGATACGCAGTATTTT
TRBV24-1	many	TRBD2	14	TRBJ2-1	CTTSDEREYNEQFF	TGTACCACCAGTGATGAGCGGGAGTACAATGAGCAGTTCTTC
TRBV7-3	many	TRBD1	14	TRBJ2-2	CASSRDRGTGELFF	TGTGCCAGCAGCCGGGACAGGGGCACCGGGGAGCTGTTTTTT
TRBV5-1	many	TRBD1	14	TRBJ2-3	CASSGTGDTDTQYF	TGCGCCAGCAGCGGGACAGGGGACACAGATACGCAGTATTTT
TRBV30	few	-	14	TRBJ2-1	CAWSGVRLGNEQFF	TGTGCCTGGAGTGGGGTACGGCTGGGTAATGAGCAGTTCTTC
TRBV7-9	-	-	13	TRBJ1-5	CASSFGGSEPQHF	TGTGCCAGCAGCTTCGGGGGGTCGGAGCCCCAGCATTTT
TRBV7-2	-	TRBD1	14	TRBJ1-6	CASTATGSNSPLHF	TGTGCCAGCACCGCGACAGGGAGTAATTCACCCCTCCACTTT